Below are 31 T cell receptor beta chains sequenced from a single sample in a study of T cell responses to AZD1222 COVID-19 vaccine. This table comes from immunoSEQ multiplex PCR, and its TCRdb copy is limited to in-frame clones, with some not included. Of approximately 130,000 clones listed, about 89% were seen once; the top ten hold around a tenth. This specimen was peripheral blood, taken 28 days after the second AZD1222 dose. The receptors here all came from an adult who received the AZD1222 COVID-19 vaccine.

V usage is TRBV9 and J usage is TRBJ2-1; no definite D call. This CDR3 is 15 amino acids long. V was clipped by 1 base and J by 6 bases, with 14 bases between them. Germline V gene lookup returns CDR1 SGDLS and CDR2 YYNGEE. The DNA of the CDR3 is TGTGCCAGCAGCGTATCCGGGCTAGTCCGCAATGAGCAGTTCTTC. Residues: CASSVSGLVRNEQFF.

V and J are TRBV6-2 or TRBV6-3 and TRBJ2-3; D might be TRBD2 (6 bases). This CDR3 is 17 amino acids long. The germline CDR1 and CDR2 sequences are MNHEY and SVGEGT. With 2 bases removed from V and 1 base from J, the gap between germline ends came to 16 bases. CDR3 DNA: TGTGCCAGCAGTTACCGCGCCCGGGGGAAGGGCACAGATACGCAGTATTTT. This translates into CASSYRARGKGTDTQYF.

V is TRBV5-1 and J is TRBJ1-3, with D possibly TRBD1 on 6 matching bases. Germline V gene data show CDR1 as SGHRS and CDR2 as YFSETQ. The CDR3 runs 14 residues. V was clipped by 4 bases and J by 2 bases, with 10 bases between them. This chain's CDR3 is CASSTGTPGNTIYF. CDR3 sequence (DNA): TGCGCCAGCAGCACCGGGACACCTGGAAACACCATATATTTT.

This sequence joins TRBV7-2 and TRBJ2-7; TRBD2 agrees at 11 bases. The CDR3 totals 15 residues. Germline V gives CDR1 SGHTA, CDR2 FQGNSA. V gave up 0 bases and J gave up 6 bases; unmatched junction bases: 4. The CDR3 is CASSLASLAGAEQYF. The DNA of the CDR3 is TGTGCCAGCAGCTTAGCGTCACTAGCGGGAGCCGAGCAGTACTTC.

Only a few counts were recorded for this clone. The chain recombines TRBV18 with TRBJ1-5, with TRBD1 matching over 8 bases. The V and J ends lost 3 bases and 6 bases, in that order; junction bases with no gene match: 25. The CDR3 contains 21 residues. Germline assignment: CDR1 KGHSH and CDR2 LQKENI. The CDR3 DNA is TGTGCCAGCTCACCCCGGGATCTGAGGACAGGGCGACTGGTTTCCCTTCAGCCCCAGCATTTT. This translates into CASSPRDLRTGRLVSLQPQHF.

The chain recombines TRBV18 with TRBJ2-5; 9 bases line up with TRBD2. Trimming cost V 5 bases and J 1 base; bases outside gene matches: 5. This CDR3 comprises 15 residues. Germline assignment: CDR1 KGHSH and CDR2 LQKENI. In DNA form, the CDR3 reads TGTGCCAGCTCATTAGCGGGAGAGGGCCAAGAGACCCAGTACTTC. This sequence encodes CASSLAGEGQETQYF.

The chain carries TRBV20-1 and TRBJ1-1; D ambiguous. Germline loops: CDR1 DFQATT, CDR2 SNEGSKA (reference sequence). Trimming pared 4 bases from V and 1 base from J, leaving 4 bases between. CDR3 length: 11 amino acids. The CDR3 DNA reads TGCAGTGCTAAGGGGAACACTGAAGCTTTCTTT. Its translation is CSAKGNTEAFF.

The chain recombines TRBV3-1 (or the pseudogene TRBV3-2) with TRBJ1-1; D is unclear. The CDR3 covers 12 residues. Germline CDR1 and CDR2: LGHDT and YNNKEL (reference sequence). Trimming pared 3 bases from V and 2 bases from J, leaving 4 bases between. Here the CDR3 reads CASSQINTEAFF. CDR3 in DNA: TGTGCCAGCAGCCAGATAAACACTGAAGCTTTCTTT.

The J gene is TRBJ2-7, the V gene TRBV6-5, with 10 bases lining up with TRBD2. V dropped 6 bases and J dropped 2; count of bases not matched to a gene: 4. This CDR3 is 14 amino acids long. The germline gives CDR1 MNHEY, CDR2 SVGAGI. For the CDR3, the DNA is TGTGCCAGCAGCGTAGCGGGAGGTGCCTACGAGCAGTACTTC. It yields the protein CASSVAGGAYEQYF.

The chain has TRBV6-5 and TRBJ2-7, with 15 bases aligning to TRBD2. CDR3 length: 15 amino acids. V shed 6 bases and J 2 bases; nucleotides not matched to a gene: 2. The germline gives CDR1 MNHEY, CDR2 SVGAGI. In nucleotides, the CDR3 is TGTGCCAGCAGACGGACTAGCGGGGGGGCCTACGAGCAGTACTTC. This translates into CASRRTSGGAYEQYF.

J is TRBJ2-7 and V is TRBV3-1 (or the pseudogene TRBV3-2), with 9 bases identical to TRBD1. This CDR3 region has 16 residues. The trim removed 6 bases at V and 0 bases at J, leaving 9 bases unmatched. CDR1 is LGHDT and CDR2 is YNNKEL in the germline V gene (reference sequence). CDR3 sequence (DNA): TGTGCCAGCAGGCAGTCCGGGACAGGGTTCTCCTACGAGCAGTACTTC. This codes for CASRQSGTGFSYEQYF.

The CDR3 spells CASCLAGRGANVLTF. CDR3 DNA sequence: TGTGCCAGCTGCCTAGCGGGACGGGGGGCCAACGTCCTGACTTTC. This chain uses TRBV12-1 with TRBJ2-6; the table gives TRBD2 as D, unverified against the DNA. TRBV12-1 is marked as a pseudogene. This CDR3 is 15 amino acids long.

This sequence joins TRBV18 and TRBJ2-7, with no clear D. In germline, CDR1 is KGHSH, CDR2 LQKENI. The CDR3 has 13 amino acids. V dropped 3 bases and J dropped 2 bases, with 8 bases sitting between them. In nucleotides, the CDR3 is TGTGCCAGCTCACCGGGTCCAGCCTACGAGCAGTACTTC. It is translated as CASSPGPAYEQYF.

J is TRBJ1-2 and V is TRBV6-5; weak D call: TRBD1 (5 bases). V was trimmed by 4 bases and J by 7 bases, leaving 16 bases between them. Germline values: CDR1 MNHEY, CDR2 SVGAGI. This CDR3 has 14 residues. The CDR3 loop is CASSSDRPPSGYTF. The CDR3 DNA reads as TGTGCCAGCAGTTCCGACAGACCCCCAAGTGGCTACACCTTC.

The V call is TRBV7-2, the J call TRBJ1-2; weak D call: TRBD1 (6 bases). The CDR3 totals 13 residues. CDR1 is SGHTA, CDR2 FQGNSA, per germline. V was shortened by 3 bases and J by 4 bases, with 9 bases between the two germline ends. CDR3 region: CASSFGTSYGYTF. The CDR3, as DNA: TGTGCCAGCAGCTTCGGGACAAGCTATGGCTACACCTTC.

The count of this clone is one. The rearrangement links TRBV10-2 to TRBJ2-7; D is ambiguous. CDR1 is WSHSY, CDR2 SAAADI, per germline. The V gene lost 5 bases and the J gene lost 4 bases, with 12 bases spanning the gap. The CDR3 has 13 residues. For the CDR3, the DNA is TGCGCCAGCAGTAGCATAAGTGGTTACGAGCAGTACTTC. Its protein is CASSSISGYEQYF.

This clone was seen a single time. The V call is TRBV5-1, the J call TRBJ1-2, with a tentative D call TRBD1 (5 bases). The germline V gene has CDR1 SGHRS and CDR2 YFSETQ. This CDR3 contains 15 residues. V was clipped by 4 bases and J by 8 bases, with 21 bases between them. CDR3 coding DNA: TGCGCCAGCAGCAAGGGACCGGATACCCATCAAGGCTACACCTTC. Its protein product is CASSKGPDTHQGYTF.

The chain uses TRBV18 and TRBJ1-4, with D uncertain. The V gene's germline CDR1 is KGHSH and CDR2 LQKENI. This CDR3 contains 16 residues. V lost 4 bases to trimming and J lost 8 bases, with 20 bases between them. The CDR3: CASSLSSMAVGEKLFF. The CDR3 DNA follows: TGTGCCAGCTCACTCTCGTCGATGGCGGTAGGCGAAAAACTGTTTTTT.

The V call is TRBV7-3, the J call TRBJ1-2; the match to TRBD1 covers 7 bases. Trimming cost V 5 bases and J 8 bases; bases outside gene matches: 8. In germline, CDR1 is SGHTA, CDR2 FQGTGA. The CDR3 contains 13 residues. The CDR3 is CASSPDRERGYTF. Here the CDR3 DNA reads TGTGCCAGCAGCCCCGACAGGGAACGGGGCTACACCTTC.

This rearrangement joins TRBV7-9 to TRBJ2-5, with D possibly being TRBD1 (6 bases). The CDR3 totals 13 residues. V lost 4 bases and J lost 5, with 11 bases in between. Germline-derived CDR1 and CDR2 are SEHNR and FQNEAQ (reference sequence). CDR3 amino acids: CASSSGQRETQYF. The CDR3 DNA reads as TGTGCCAGCAGCTCCGGACAGAGGGAGACCCAGTACTTC.

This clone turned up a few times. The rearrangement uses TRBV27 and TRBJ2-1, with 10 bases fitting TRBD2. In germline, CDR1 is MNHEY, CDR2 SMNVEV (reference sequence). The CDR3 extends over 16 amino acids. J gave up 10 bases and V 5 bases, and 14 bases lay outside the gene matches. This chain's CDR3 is CASSPSRAGGLIEQFF. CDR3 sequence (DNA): TGTGCCAGCAGTCCTTCTAGAGCGGGAGGGCTAATAGAGCAGTTCTTC.

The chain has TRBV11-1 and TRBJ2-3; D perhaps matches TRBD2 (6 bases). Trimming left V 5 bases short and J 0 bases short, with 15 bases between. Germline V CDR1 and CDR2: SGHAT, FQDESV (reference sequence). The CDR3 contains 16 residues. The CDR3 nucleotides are TGTGCCAGCAGCCCTAGGCCCGGGACTAGCACAGATACGCAGTATTTT. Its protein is CASSPRPGTSTDTQYF. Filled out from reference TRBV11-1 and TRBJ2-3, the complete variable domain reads EAEVAQSPRYKITEKSQAVAFWCDPISGHATLYWYRQILGQGPELLVQFQDESVVDDSQLPKDRFSAERLKGVDSTLKIQPAELGDSAMYLCASSPRPGTSTDTQYFGPGTRLTVL.

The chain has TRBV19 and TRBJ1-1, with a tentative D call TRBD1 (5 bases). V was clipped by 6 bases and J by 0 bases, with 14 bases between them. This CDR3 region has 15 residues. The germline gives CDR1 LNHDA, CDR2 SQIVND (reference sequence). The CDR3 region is CASRLGRSLNTEAFF. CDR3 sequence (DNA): TGTGCCAGTAGATTGGGACGCAGCTTGAACACTGAAGCTTTCTTT.

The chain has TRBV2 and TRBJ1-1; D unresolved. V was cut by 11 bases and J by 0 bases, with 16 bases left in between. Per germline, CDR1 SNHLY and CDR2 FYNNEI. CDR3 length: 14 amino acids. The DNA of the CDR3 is TGTGCCGACCGAGAGGGCCGTATGAACACTGAAGCTTTCTTT. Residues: CADREGRMNTEAFF.

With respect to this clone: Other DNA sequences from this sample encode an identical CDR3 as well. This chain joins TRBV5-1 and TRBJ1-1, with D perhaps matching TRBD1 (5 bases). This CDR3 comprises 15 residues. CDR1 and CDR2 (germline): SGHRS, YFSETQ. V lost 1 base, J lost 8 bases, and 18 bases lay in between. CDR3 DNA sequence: TGCGCCAGCAGCTTGAGGGGTTCGGCAGGGACCGAAGCTTTCTTT. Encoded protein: CASSLRGSAGTEAFF.

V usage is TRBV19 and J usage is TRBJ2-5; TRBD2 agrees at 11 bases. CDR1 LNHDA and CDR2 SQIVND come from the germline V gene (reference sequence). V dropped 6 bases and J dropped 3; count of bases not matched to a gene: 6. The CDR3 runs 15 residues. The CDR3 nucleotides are TGTGCCAGTAGCACCCTGGGACTAGCGGAAGAGACCCAGTACTTC. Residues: CASSTLGLAEETQYF.

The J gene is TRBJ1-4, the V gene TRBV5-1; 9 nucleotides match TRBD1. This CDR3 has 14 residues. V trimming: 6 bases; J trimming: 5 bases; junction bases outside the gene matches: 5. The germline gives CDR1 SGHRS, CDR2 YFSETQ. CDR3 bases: TGCGCCAGCACCCAGGACAGGGGAAATGAAAAACTGTTTTTT. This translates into CASTQDRGNEKLFF.

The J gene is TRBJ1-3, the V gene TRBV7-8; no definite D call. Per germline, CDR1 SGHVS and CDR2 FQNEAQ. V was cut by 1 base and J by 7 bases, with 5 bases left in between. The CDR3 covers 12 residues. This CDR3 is CASSLEVNTIYF. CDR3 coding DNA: TGTGCCAGCAGCTTAGAGGTTAACACCATATATTTT.

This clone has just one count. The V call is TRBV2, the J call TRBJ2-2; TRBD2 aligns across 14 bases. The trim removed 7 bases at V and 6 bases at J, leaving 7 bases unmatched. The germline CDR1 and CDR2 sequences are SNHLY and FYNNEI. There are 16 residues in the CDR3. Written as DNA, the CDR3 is TGTGCCAGCACCCTGGGACTAGCGGGAGTGTCCGGGGAGCTGTTTTTT. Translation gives CASTLGLAGVSGELFF.

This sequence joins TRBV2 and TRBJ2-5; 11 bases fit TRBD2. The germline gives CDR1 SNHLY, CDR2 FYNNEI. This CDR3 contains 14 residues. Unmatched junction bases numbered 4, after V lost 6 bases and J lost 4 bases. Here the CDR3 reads CASRKGLAVETQYF. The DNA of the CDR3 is TGTGCCAGCAGAAAGGGACTAGCGGTAGAGACCCAGTACTTC.

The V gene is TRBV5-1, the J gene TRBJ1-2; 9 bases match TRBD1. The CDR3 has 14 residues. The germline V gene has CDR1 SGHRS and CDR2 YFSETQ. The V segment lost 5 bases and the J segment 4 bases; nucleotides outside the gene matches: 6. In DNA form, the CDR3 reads TGCGCCAGCAGGACGGGACAGGGCACCTATGGCTACACCTTC. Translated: CASRTGQGTYGYTF.